The TCR beta chain under discussion was sequenced for a study of CD8+ T cells in alopecia areata. Study-level information: For the treated group, dosing was oral tofacitinib at 5 to 10 mg twice daily. Study-wide results and caveats: Lesional scalp displayed greater clonality than normal scalp, most notably in alopecia totalis/universalis.

This clone was counted once. Its specificity is not known. RNA extraction was followed by reverse transcription into cDNA, which acted as the sequencing template. TCRdb's table, derived via immunoSEQ multiplex PCR, lists solely in-frame clones and lacks some. The sample contains about 180,000 clones, 50% to 70% of which appear only once. Sorting of CD4+ and CD8+ T cells was performed on PBMCs. This TCR came from a human donor with alopecia areata. The specimen comprised CD4+ T cells sorted from blood, sampled at week 0.

The CDR3 DNA is TGCGCCAGCACCCCCGGCGGGGCAACTAATGAAAAACTGTTTTTT. It encodes CASTPGGATNEKLFF. J is TRBJ1-4 and V is TRBV5-1; no firm D call. The CDR3 covers 15 residues. Germline V gene data show CDR1 as SGHRS and CDR2 as YFSETQ. Trimming left V 6 bases short and J 0 bases short, with 12 bases between.